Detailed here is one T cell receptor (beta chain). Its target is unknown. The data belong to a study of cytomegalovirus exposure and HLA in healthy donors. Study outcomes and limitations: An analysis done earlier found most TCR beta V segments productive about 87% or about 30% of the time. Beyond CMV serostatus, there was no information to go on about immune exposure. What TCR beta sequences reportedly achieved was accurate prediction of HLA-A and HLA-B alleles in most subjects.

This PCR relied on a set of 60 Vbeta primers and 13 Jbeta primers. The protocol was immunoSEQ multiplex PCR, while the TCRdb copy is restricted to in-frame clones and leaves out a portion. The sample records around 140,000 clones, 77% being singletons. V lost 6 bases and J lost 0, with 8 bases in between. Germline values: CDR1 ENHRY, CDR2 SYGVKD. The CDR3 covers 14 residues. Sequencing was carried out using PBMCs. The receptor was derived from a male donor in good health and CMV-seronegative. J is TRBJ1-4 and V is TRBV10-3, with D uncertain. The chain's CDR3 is CAISHTATNEKLFF. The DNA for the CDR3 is TGTGCCATCAGCCACACAGCAACTAATGAAAAACTGTTTTTT.